This T cell receptor beta chain came from a study of cytomegalovirus exposure and HLA in healthy donors. The PCR contained 60 Vbeta and 13 Jbeta primers. The repertoire was sequenced with immunoSEQ multiplex PCR; TCRdb's copy has only in-frame clones and lacks some. The data contain tens of thousands of clones, approximately 80% of them singletons. Germline CDR1 reads SGHVS; CDR2 reads FQNEAQ. This CDR3 has 17 residues. Trimming left V 3 bases short and J 1 base short, with 15 bases between. The clonotype originates from a man aged 25 to 40 in good health and CMV-seropositive. The chain carries TRBV7-8 and TRBJ2-2, with a tentative D call TRBD1 (5 bases). Sequencing was carried out using PBMCs. This chain's CDR3 is CASSFIKGRGNTGELFF. DNA of the CDR3: TGTGCCAGCAGCTTCATAAAGGGAAGGGGGAACACCGGGGAGCTGTTTTTT.